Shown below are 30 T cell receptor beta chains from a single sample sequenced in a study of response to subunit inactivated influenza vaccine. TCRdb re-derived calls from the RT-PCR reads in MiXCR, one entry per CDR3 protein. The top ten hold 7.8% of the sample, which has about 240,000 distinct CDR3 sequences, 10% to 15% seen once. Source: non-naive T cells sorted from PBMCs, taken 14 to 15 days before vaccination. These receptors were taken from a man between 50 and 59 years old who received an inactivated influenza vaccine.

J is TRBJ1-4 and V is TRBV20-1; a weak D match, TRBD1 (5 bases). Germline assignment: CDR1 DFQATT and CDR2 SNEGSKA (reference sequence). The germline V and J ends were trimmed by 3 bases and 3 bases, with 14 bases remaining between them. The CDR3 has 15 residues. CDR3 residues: CSASEGSGANEKLFF. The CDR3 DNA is TGCAGTGCTAGTGAAGGGTCGGGGGCTAATGAAAAACTGTTTTTT.

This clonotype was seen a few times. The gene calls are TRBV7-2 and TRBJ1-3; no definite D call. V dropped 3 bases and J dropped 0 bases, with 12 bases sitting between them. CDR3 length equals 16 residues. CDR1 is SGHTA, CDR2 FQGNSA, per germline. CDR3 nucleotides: TGTGCCAGCAGCTTTGTCAGCGCACTCTCTGGAAACACCATATATTTT. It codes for CASSFVSALSGNTIYF.

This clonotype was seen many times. Here the CDR3 DNA reads TGTGCCAGCAGCCAAGATCAAGGGAAAGCTGGAAACACCATATATTTT. Its translation: CASSQDQGKAGNTIYF. The chain has TRBV4-2 and TRBJ1-3; D is undetermined. V was clipped by 0 bases and J by 2 bases, with 11 bases between them. There are 16 residues in the CDR3. In germline, CDR1 is LGHNA, CDR2 YNFKEQ.

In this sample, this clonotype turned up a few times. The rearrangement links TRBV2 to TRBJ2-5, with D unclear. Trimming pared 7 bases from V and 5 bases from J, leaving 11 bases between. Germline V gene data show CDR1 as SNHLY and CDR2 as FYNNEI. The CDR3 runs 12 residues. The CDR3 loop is CASMGMGETQYF. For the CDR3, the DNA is TGTGCCAGCATGGGGATGGGGGAGACCCAGTACTTC.

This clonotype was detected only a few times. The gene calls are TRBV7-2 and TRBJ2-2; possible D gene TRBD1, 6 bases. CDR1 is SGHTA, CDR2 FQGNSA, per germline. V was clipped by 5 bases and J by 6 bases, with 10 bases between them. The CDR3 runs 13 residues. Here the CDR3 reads CASSPDRPGELFF. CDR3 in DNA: TGTGCCAGCAGCCCCGACAGGCCCGGGGAGCTGTTTTTT.

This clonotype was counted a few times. Written as DNA, the CDR3 is TGCAGTGCTAGTCGGGCTAGCGGGAGGTACGAGCAGTACTTC. Encoded protein: CSASRASGRYEQYF. J is TRBJ2-7 and V is TRBV20-1, with 11 bases fitting TRBD2. From germline, CDR1 is DFQATT and CDR2 SNEGSKA (reference sequence). The CDR3 consists of 14 residues. Trimming cost V 3 bases and J 4 bases; bases outside gene matches: 5.

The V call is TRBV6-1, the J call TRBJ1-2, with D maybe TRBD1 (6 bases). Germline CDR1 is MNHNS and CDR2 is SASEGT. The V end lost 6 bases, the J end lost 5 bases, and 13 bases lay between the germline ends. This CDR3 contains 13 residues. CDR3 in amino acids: CASRLNREYGYTF. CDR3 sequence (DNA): TGTGCCAGCAGATTGAACAGGGAATATGGCTACACCTTC.

CDR3 nucleotides: TGTGCCAGCGGAATACAGGGGGCCAACTCCTACGAGCAGTACTTC. Translation: CASGIQGANSYEQYF. The chain joins TRBV27 to TRBJ2-7, with 9 bases aligning to TRBD1. Germline CDR1 MNHEY, CDR2 SMNVEV (reference sequence). The length of the CDR3 is 15 residues. Trimming cost V 8 bases and J 0 bases; bases outside gene matches: 8.

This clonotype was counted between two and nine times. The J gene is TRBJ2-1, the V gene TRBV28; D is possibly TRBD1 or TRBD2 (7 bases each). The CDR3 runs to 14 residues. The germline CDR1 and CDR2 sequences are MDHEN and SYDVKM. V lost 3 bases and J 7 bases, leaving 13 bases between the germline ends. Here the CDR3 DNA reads TGTGCCAGCAGTTTGGTCCAGGGGGGGAATGAGCAGTTCTTC. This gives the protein CASSLVQGGNEQFF. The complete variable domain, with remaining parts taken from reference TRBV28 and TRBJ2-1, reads DVKVTQSSRYLVKRTGEKVFLECVQDMDHENMFWYRQDPGLGLRLIYFSYDVKMKEKGDIPEGYSVSREKKERFSLILESASTNQTSMYLCASSLVQGGNEQFFGPGTRLTVL.

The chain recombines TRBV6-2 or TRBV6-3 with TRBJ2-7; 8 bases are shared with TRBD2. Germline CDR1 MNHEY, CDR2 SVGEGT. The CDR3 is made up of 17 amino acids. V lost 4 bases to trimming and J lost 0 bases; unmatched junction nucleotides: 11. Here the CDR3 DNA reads TGTGCCAGCAGTTTCCCCAGCGGGGGCCTCATCTCCTACGAGCAGTACTTC. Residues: CASSFPSGGLISYEQYF.

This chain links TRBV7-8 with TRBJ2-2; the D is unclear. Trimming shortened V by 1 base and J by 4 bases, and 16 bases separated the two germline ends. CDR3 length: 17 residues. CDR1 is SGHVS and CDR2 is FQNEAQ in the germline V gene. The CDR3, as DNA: TGTGCCAGCAGCTTAGTCTTTAGGAGCCCGTTCACCGGGGAGCTGTTTTTT. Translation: CASSLVFRSPFTGELFF.

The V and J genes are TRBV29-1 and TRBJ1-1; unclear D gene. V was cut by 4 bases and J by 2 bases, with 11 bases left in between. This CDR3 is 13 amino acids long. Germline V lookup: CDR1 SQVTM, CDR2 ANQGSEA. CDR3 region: CSVAGKRNTEAFF. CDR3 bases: TGCAGCGTTGCGGGCAAGAGAAACACTGAAGCTTTCTTT.

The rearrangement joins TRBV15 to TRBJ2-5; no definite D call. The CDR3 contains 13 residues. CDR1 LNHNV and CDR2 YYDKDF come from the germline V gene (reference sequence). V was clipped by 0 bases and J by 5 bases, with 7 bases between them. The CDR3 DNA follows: TGTGCCACCAGCAGAGAGATCGGCGAGACCCAGTACTTC. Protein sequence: CATSREIGETQYF.

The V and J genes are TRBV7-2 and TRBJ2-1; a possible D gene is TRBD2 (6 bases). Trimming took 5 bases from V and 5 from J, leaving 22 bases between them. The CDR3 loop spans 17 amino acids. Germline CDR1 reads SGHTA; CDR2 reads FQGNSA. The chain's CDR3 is CASSPRGGASEHNEQFF. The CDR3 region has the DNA TGTGCCAGCAGCCCACGGGGCGGGGCTAGCGAGCACAATGAGCAGTTCTTC.

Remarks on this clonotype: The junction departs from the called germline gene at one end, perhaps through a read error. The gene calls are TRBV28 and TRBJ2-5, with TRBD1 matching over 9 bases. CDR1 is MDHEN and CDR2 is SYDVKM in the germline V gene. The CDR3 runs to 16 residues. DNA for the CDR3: TGCGCCAGCAGTCCTGGGACAGGGCGTGTTCGAGAGACCCAGTACTTC. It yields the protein CASSPGTGRVRETQYF.

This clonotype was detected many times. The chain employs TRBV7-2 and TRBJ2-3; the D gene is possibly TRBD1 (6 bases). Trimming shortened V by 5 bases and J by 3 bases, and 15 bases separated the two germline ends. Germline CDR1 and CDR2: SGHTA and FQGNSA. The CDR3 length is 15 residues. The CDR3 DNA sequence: TGTGCCAGCAGCCCCGGGGACACAGGGACAGATACGCAGTATTTT. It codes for CASSPGDTGTDTQYF.

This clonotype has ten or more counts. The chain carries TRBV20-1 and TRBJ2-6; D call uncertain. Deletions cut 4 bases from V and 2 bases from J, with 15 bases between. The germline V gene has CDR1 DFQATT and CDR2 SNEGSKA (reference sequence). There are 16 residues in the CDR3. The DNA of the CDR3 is TGCAGTGCTATTGGTGGGGTTTTGACTGGGGCCAACGTCCTGACTTTC. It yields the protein CSAIGGVLTGANVLTF.

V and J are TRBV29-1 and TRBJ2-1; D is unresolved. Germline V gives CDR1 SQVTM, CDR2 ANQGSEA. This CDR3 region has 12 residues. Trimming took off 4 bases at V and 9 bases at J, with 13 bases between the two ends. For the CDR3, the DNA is TGCAGCGTTGGTAATACACAAGTTGAGCAGTTCTTC. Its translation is CSVGNTQVEQFF.

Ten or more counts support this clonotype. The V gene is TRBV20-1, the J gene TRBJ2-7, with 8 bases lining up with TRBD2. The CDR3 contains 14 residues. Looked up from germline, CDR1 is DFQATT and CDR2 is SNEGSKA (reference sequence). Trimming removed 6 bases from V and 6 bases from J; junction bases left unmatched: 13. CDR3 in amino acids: CSAPPGSGVLEQYF. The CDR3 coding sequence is TGCAGTGCCCCACCGGGTAGCGGGGTTCTCGAGCAGTACTTC.

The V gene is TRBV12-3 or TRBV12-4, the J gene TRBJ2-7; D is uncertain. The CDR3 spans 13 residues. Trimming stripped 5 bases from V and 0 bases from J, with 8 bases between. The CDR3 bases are TGTGCCAGCAGTGAACACAGCTCCTACGAGCAGTACTTC. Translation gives CASSEHSSYEQYF.

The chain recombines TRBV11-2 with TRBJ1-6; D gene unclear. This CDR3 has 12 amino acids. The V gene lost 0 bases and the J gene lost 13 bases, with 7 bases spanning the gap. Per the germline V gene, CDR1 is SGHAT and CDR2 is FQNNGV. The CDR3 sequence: CASSLDRFPLHF. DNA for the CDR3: TGTGCCAGCAGCTTAGATCGCTTCCCCCTCCACTTT.

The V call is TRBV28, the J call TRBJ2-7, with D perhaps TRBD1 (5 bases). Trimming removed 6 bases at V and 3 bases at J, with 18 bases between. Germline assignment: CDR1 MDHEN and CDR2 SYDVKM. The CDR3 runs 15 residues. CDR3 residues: CASRRRGGWDYEQYF. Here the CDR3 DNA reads TGTGCCAGCAGGCGAAGGGGTGGTTGGGACTACGAGCAGTACTTC.

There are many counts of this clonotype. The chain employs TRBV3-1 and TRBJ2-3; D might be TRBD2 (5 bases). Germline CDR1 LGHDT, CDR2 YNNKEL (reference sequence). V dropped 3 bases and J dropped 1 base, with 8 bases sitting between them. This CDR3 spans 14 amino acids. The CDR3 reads CASSHSGRTDTQYF. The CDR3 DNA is TGTGCCAGCAGCCACAGCGGCCGCACAGATACGCAGTATTTT.

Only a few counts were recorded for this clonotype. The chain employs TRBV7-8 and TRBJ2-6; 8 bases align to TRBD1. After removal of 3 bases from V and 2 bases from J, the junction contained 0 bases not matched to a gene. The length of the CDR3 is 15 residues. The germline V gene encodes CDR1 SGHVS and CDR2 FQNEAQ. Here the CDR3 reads CASSLDRAGANVLTF. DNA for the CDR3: TGTGCCAGCAGCTTGGACAGGGCTGGGGCCAACGTCCTGACTTTC.

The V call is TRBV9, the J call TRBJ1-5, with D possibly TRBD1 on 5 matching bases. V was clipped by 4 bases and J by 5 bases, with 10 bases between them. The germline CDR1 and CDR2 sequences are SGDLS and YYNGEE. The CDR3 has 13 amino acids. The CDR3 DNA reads TGTGCCAGCAGCCGGGGGAGAGATCAGCCCCAGCATTTT. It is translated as CASSRGRDQPQHF. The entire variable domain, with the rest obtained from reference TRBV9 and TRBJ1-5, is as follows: DSGVTQTPKHLITATGQRVTLRCSPRSGDLSVYWYQQSLDQGLQFLIQYYNGEERAKGNILERFSAQQFPDLHSELNLSSLELGDSALYFCASSRGRDQPQHFGDGTRLSIL.

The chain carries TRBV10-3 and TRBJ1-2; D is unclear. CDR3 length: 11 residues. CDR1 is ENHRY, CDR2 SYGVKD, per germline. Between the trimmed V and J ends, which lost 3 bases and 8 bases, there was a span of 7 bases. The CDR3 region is CAISDGVGYTF. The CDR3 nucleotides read TGTGCCATCAGTGACGGGGTCGGCTACACCTTC.

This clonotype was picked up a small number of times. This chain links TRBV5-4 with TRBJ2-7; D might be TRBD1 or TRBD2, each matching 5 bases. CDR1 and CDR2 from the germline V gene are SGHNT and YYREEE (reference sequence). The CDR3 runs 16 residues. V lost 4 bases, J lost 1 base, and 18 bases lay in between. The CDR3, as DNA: TGTGCCAGCAGCCCCATCGGGAATCAGGGTTCCTACGAGCAGTACTTC. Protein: CASSPIGNQGSYEQYF.

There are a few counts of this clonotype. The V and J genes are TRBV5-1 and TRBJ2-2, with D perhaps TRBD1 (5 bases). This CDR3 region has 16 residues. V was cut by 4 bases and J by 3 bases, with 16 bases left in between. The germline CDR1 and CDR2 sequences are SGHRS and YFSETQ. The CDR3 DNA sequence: TGCGCCAGCAGCACCAGGGTGTCAGGCGACACCGGGGAGCTGTTTTTT. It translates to CASSTRVSGDTGELFF.

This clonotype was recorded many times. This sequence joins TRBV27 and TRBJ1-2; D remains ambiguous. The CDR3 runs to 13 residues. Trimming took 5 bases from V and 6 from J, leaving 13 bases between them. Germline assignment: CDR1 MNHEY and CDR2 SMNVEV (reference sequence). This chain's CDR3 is CASSPQLIHGYTF. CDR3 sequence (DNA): TGTGCCAGCAGTCCGCAGCTGATCCATGGCTACACCTTC.

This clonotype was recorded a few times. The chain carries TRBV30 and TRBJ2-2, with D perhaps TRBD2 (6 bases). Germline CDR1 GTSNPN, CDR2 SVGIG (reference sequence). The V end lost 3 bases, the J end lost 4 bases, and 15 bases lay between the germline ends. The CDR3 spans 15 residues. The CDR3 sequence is CAWRSTGVVTGELFF. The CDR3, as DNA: TGTGCCTGGAGGTCGACGGGAGTTGTCACCGGGGAGCTGTTTTTT.